The 17 T cell receptor beta chains given below trace back to one sample, sequenced in a study of blood T cell repertoires in COVID-19. Assay used: immunoSEQ multiplex PCR; TCRdb lists only in-frame clones, some missing. The data contain about 60,000 clones, just under 90% of them seen just once; the ten biggest clones take up 1.2% to 1.5%. Sequencing was carried out using peripheral blood. The receptors derive from a man aged 55 to 70 with acute or convalescent COVID-19.

This chain connects TRBV18 to TRBJ2-7, with 8 positions matching TRBD2. The V gene's germline CDR1 is KGHSH and CDR2 LQKENI. V lost 8 bases, J lost 3 bases, and 9 bases stayed unmatched. The CDR3 spans 14 residues. The CDR3, as DNA: TGTGCCAGCACGGCGGCGGGGGGCCACTACGAGCAGTACTTC. Translation gives CASTAAGGHYEQYF.

The gene calls are TRBV6-1 and TRBJ1-1, with 9 positions matching TRBD1. This CDR3 has 17 amino acids. Germline trimming cut 1 base from V and 1 base from J; bases unmatched to any gene: 7. Germline CDR1 reads MNHNS; CDR2 reads SASEGT. The DNA of the CDR3 is TGTGCCAGCAGTGAAGGAACAGGGGGCGCGAGGAACACTGAAGCTTTCTTT. Translating it yields CASSEGTGGARNTEAFF.

This clone was counted once. This sequence joins TRBV4-2 and TRBJ2-5; 8 bases are shared with TRBD2. The germline V gene has CDR1 LGHNA and CDR2 YNFKEQ. The CDR3 has 17 amino acids. V trimming: 4 bases; J trimming: 4 bases; junction bases outside the gene matches: 14. The CDR3 nucleotides read TGTGCCAGCAGCCGGCGCAGCGGGGGAGGGGGACTAGAGACCCAGTACTTC. The encoded protein is CASSRRSGGGGLETQYF.

The gene calls are TRBV28 and TRBJ1-2; 8 bases map to TRBD1. The trim removed 5 bases at V and 10 bases at J, leaving 9 bases unmatched. CDR1 and CDR2 (germline): MDHEN, SYDVKM. The CDR3 consists of 13 residues. The CDR3 DNA reads TGTGCCAGCAGTCCGGGGACAGGTATAGACTACACCTTC. This encodes CASSPGTGIDYTF.

The gene calls are TRBV6-4 and TRBJ1-1; no definite D call. Trimming removed 0 bases at V and 10 bases at J, with 6 bases between. CDR1 and CDR2 (germline): MRHNA, SNTAGT. The CDR3 runs 11 residues. In DNA form, the CDR3 reads TGTGCCAGCAGTGACTCGGGAGGAGCTTTCTTT. It specifies CASSDSGGAFF.

On this clone: At one end the junction does not follow the germline gene, possibly because of a read error. This chain connects TRBV7-7 to TRBJ2-1; 9 positions match TRBD2. Germline values: CDR1 SSHAT, CDR2 FNYEAQ (reference sequence). This CDR3 contains 17 residues. The CDR3: CASSPSGRREGRYEQFF. CDR3 in DNA: TGTGCTAGCAGCCCCTCAGGAAGGCGGGAGGGCCGGTATGAGCAGTTCTTC.

The chain combines TRBV5-1 with TRBJ2-1; 8 bases map to TRBD2. J gave up 4 bases and V 4 bases, and 10 bases lay outside the gene matches. This CDR3 has 16 amino acids. In germline, CDR1 is SGHRS, CDR2 YFSETQ. CDR3 amino acids: CASSPGGGRPYNEQFF. The CDR3 DNA reads as TGCGCCAGCAGCCCGGGGGGCGGGAGGCCTTACAATGAGCAGTTCTTC.

This clone appeared a few times. V usage is TRBV7-2 and J usage is TRBJ1-2, with D unclear. The CDR3 runs to 13 residues. Germline V gene data show CDR1 as SGHTA and CDR2 as FQGNSA. Trimming pared 1 base from V and 5 bases from J, leaving 8 bases between. The CDR3: CASSLDRKYGYTF. The CDR3 bases are TGTGCCAGCAGCTTAGACAGAAAGTATGGCTACACCTTC.

The V call is TRBV27, the J call TRBJ1-1, with D hard to call. The CDR3 contains 14 residues. Trimming took 3 bases from V and 1 from J, leaving 9 bases between them. Germline CDR1 reads MNHEY; CDR2 reads SMNVEV (reference sequence). CDR3 sequence (DNA): TGTGCCAGCAGTTTGCGGTTAGAGAACACTGAAGCTTTCTTT. Translated: CASSLRLENTEAFF.

This rearrangement joins TRBV11-1 to TRBJ2-7; D unclear. Germline V gene sequence: CDR1 SGHAT, CDR2 FQDESV (reference sequence). Trimming stripped 2 bases from V and 5 bases from J, with 10 bases between. CDR3 length: 13 residues. CDR3 sequence (DNA): TGTGCCAGCAGCTTAAGCGCCGTGAACGAGCAGTACTTC. This translates into CASSLSAVNEQYF.

Here the CDR3 DNA reads TGTGCCAGCTCAGATCAGCGGGAGGGCTTGGGGGACGAGCAGTACTTC. This gives the protein CASSDQREGLGDEQYF. The V gene is TRBV18, the J gene TRBJ2-7; 10 bases map to TRBD2. The germline gives CDR1 KGHSH, CDR2 LQKENI. CDR3 length: 16 amino acids. V gave up 5 bases and J gave up 5 bases; unmatched junction bases: 12.

The chain carries TRBV28 and TRBJ2-7; 12 positions agree with TRBD1. The V segment lost 3 bases and the J segment 4 bases; nucleotides outside the gene matches: 4. The CDR3 is 15 amino acids. The germline V gene encodes CDR1 MDHEN and CDR2 SYDVKM. Here the CDR3 reads CASSFPGQGAYEQYF. CDR3 DNA sequence: TGTGCCAGCAGTTTCCCGGGACAGGGGGCTTACGAGCAGTACTTC.

This clone was recorded only once. The chain couples TRBV30 to TRBJ1-1; the D is unclear. The CDR3 is 15 amino acids. The V gene lost 2 bases and the J gene lost 1 base, with 14 bases spanning the gap. Germline V gene lookup returns CDR1 GTSNPN and CDR2 SVGIG (reference sequence). The CDR3 sequence is CAWSRTVVTNTEAFF. For the CDR3, the DNA is TGTGCCTGGAGTCGTACGGTTGTTACGAACACTGAAGCTTTCTTT.

This chain joins TRBV19 and TRBJ1-5; maybe TRBD1 (6 bases). Trimming stripped 10 bases from V and 3 bases from J, with 13 bases between. CDR3 length: 13 residues. Germline CDR1 reads LNHDA; CDR2 reads SQIVND (reference sequence). The CDR3 DNA reads as TGTGCCATTGGGGACACCTCCAATCAGCCCCAGCATTTT. Protein sequence: CAIGDTSNQPQHF.

About this clone: The limits of the CDR3 on the DNA are not certain, so only TCRdb's listed CDR3 is given. V usage is TRBV7-5 and J usage is TRBJ2-3; TRBD2 is taken as the D call from the table, unchecked against the DNA. TRBV7-5 is a known pseudogene. 17 amino acids form the CDR3, both terminal residues included. The CDR3 sequence: CARSFGGGTSDTDTQYF.

This chain links TRBV28 with TRBJ2-4; TRBD2 matches 7 bases. Trimming removed 2 bases from V and 2 bases from J; junction bases left unmatched: 6. Germline CDR1 MDHEN, CDR2 SYDVKM. The CDR3 is made up of 16 amino acids. The CDR3 reads CASSLVGRGTKNIQYF. The CDR3 DNA sequence: TGTGCCAGCAGTTTAGTTGGGAGGGGAACCAAAAACATTCAGTACTTC.

The J gene is TRBJ2-1, the V gene TRBV4-1, with 9 bases identical to TRBD2. The CDR3 is made up of 20 amino acids. Germline V gene lookup returns CDR1 MGHRA and CDR2 YSYEKL. With V trimmed by 3 bases and J by 3 bases, 18 bases remained unmatched. Written as DNA, the CDR3 is TGCGCCAGCAGCCACCCTGGGGGCCCCCGGGGGACTAGCAGCTACAATGAGCAGTTCTTC. The encoded protein is CASSHPGGPRGTSSYNEQFF.